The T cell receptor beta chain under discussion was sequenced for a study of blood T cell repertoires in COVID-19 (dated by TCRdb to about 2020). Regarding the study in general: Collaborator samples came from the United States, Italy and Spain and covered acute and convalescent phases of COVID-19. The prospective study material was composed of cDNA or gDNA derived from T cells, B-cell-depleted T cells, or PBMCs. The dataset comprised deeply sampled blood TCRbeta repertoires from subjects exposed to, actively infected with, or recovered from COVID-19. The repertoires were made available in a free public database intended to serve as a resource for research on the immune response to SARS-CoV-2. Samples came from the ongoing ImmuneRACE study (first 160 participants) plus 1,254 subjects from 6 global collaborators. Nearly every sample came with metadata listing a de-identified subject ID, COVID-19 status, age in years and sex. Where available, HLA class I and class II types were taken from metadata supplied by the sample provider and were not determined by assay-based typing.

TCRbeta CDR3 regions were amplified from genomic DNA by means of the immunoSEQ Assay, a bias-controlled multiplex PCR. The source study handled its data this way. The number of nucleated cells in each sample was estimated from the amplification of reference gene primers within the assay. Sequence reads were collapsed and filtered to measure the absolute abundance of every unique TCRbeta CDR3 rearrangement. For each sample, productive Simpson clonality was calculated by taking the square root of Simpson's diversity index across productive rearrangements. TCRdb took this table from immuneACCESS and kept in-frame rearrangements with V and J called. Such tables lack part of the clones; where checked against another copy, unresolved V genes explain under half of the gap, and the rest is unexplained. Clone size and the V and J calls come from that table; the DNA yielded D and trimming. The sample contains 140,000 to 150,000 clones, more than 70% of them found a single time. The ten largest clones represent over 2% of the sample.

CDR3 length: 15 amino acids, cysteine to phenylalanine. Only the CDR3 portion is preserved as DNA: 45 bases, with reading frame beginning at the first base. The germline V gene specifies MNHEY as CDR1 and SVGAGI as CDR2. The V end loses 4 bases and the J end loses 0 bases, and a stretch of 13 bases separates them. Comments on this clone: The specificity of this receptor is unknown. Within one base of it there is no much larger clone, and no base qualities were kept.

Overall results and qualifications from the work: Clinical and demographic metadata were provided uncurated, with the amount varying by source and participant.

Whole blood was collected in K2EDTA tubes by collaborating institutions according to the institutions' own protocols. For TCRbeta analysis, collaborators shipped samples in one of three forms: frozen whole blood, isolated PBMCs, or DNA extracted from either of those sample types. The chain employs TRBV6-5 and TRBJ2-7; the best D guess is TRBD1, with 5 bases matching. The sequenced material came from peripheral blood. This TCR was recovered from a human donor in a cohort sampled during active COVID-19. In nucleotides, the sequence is TGTGCCAGCAGTTTAGGACATTCGGACTCCTACGAGCAGTACTTC. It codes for CASSLGHSDSYEQYF.